The text below deals with one TCR beta chain. Antigen unknown. The junction and the germline gene differ at one end; a read error may be behind it. This sample was included in a study of shared clonotypes between healthy human individuals. CDR3 size: 13 residues. CDR1 is MDHEN and CDR2 is SYDVKM in the germline V gene. Clones were read by immunoSEQ multiplex PCR, and TCRdb kept only the in-frame ones, dropping some. This sample has approximately 700,000 clones, with 60% to 75% found just once. Study-wide results and caveats: Although depth was large, rarefaction showed that sequencing of the sorted subsets was incomplete.

This rearrangement joins TRBV28 to TRBJ2-3, with 7 bases aligning to TRBD2. The sequenced sample was memory CD4+ T cells sorted from blood. Subset here: CD45RA-negative fraction. This TCR was recovered from a woman aged 30 to 39 in good health. CDR3 sequence (DNA): TGCGAGAGTAGCGGGCATTGCGGAGATACGCAGTATTTT. Translating it yields CESSGHCGDTQYF.